This T cell receptor (beta chain) was recorded in a study of shared clonotypes between healthy human individuals. Germline loops: CDR1 SGHNT, CDR2 YYREEE (reference sequence). CDR3 length: 14 amino acids. V lost 4 bases to trimming and J lost 4 bases; unmatched junction nucleotides: 7. The study ran the assay at deep level. Assay used: immunoSEQ multiplex PCR; TCRdb lists only in-frame clones, some missing. The profile shows more than 2,000,000 clones, 85% to 95% of them singletons. Splitting the CD4+ cells yielded a CD45RA+ naive subset and a CD45RA-negative memory subset. This chain joins TRBV5-4 and TRBJ2-7; 8 bases align to TRBD2. Material: naive CD4+ T cells from PBMCs. Documented subset: CD45RA+ positively selected. This TCR was recovered from a man aged 18 to 30 in good health. Some clones in this sample may be carry-over from other donors' samples. In DNA form, the CDR3 reads TGTGCCAGCAGCCCCCCGGGACTAGTATACGAGCAGTACTTC. This sequence encodes CASSPPGLVYEQYF.